This is a list of T cell receptor beta chains from one sample in a study of blood T cell repertoires in COVID-19. Sequencing used immunoSEQ multiplex PCR; TCRdb keeps in-frame clones, though not all of them. The data contain 350,000 or so clones, approximately 84% of them seen just once; the ten biggest clones take up 1%. The specimen sequenced was PBMCs or T cells enriched from blood (not recorded which). These receptors were collected from a woman in her twenties or thirties who had recovered from COVID-19. Each CDR3 is given with its conserved first and last residue. Each record gives: D gene, CDR3 length, V gene, clone size, J gene, CDR3 protein. D genes are given only for firm matches. Not all rows give a size; the values are once, few, many and, for expanded clones, a class.

>-|17|TRBV21-1|-|TRBJ2-7
CASSEPNRGLGPYEQYF
>-|12|TRBV28|-|TRBJ1-1
CASSSPNTEAFF
>TRBD1|15|TRBV27|-|TRBJ2-2
CASSLRGQVTGELFF
>-|15|TRBV19|-|TRBJ1-3
CASRADSLSGNTIYF
>TRBD1|16|TRBV27|-|TRBJ1-5
CASSLLGAGGLGPQHF
>-|16|TRBV5-1|-|TRBJ1-4
CASSLADSGSNEKLFF
>TRBD2|15|TRBV4-3|once|TRBJ2-5
CASSQTSGGRETQYF
>-|15|TRBV7-2|few|TRBJ2-5
CASSVQGQSQETQYF
>TRBD1|13|TRBV29-1|-|TRBJ2-5
CSIARDSQETQYF
>-|12|TRBV30|-|TRBJ1-5
CAWSVSGQPQHF
>-|15|TRBV18|-|TRBJ1-3
CASSPRGESGNTIYF
>TRBD1|14|TRBV30|-|TRBJ1-4
CAWRNAGGSRKLFF
>TRBD2|15|TRBV3-1/TRBV3-2|-|TRBJ2-1
CASSQLAGRQNEQFF
>-|16|TRBV7-9|-|TRBJ2-3
CASSQGASGASNTQYF
>TRBD1|16|TRBV5-6|-|TRBJ1-2
CASSLEGRGPDYGYTF
>TRBD1|15|TRBV6-2/TRBV6-3|-|TRBJ1-4
CASSSPGQGREKLFF
>-|13|TRBV20-1|-|TRBJ1-2
CSASEPLSYGYTF
>TRBD2|16|TRBV29-1|once|TRBJ2-1
CSVGGWASGVYNEQFF
>-|16|TRBV3-1/TRBV3-2|once|TRBJ2-5
CASSPFGREAGETQYF
>-|15|TRBV6-5|-|TRBJ2-7
CASSPQWAQSHEQYF
>-|16|TRBV7-8|-|TRBJ2-6
CASSLERVSGANVLTF
>TRBD2|14|TRBV2|-|TRBJ2-1
CARAPAGGTIEQFF
>TRBD1|15|TRBV9|-|TRBJ1-2
CASSVVTGGDYGYTF
>-|14|TRBV18|-|TRBJ2-7
CASSPFGGDYEQYF